This T cell receptor (beta chain) came from a study of beta chain features in type 1 diabetes. With respect to this clone: The antigen is unknown.

Broader study findings: In comparison with healthy donors, patients had naive, central memory and Treg TCRB repertoires that appeared more similar. Across all four CD4+ subsets, people with type 1 diabetes showed modestly shorter TCRB CDR3s.

Via CD45RO/CCR7/CD25/CD127/CD95/CD27, cells of the CD4+ naive, central memory, regulatory and stem cell-like memory subsets were sorted. Trimming cost V 7 bases and J 5 bases; bases outside gene matches: 5. This CDR3 has 13 amino acids. Germline CDR1 reads SQVTM; CDR2 reads ANQGSEA. Since all of the isolated RNA was reverse transcribed, expressed TCRB transcripts were what got sequenced. The assay was immunoSEQ multiplex PCR, and TCRdb's table has in-frame clones only and misses some. The table includes approximately 250,000 clones, roughly 17% detected once. The rearrangement uses TRBV29-1 and TRBJ2-3; 11 nucleotides match TRBD2. This sequence originates from a man under 40 with type 1 diabetes. Sequencing used naive CD4+ T cells from blood. The CDR3 sequence is CSAFGLAGDTQYF. The CDR3 region has the DNA TGCAGCGCATTCGGACTAGCGGGAGATACGCAGTATTTT.